This T cell receptor (beta chain) was identified during a study of cytomegalovirus exposure and HLA in healthy donors listed by TCRdb under 2017. Describing the broader study: An earlier analysis of several hundred of the donors reported 276 Gb of sequence data and approximately 110 million unique TCR beta sequences from 150 million to 200 million T cells. About 320 gigabases of sequencing data and around 87 million unique TCR sequences were included in an early release covering 550 to 800 HLA-typed donors. The genetic ancestry cluster associated with self-reported Caucasian donors included about four fifths of the approximately 400 genotyped donors. The aim of the study was to test whether cataloging public T cell receptors could identify signatures of past pathogen exposure. Using immunosequencing, the study profiled T cell repertoires from fewer than 700 subjects and related those repertoires to cytomegalovirus serostatus. Besides the first cohort of around 700 subjects, a separate validation cohort made up of over a hundred different subjects was used. The study combined high-throughput TCR immunosequencing, statistical association of individual TCRs with disease status, and machine learning to predict cytomegalovirus infection status. A later analysis re-examined previously published TCR beta repertoires from more than 650 donors and added high-resolution HLA genotyping to investigate patterns of TCR occurrence. Rather than drawing on any new phenotypic data, the later analysis identified candidate immune exposures from TCR beta sequences and the way those sequences occurred across donors. An earlier analysis of 587 of the donors used high-throughput TCR beta sequencing to judge whether each TCR beta V gene segment behaved as functional or pseudogenic. Donor age, sex, ethnicity and CMV serostatus were compiled alongside the repertoire data. A later genetic analysis took genome-wide SNP genotypes for about 65% of the 666 donors and used that subset as a discovery cohort. All discovery cohort repertoires had been generated using a single sequencing platform. Class I and class II HLA loci were covered by the typing at four-digit resolution. The number of typed donors differed by locus: roughly 629-640 for A, B, C, DRB1 and DQB1; 522 for DQA1; 606 for DPA1; and roughly 490 for DPB1. Roughly 5 DR-DQ haplotypes were handled as single units for association and clustering, since linkage in the cohort was strong. Among 398 genotyped donors of the cohort, an average of approximately 240,000 unique TCR beta nucleotide sequences were sequenced per donor, 15% to 20% of them non-productive.

V ends up 0 bases short and J 0 bases short, with an unmatched junction base count of 7. CDR1 and CDR2 (SGHAT, FQNNGV) derive from the germline V gene. The CDR3 contains 17 residues, cysteine and phenylalanine counted. Just CDR3 DNA is preserved here, 51 bases in frame from base 1. Comments on this clone: The antigen it binds to is not known. It has no much larger one-base neighbor in the sample; base qualities were not kept.

Libraries came from the immunoSEQ multiplex PCR assay. A mixture of 60 forward primers for TCR Vbeta segments and 13 reverse primers for TCR Jbeta segments was used in the multiplex PCR. The CDR3 region of rearranged TCR beta genes was amplified from genomic DNA by a multiplex PCR assay. The amplified TCR beta libraries were sequenced on the Illumina HiSeq System as 87-base-pair reads. The authors' pipeline ran thus. A later analysis tallied approximately 87 million unique TCR beta chains across the 660 or so repertoires, and around 12 million of those chains were shared by two or more donors. To remove PCR and sequencing errors, raw reads were error-corrected and collapsed into unique sequences using a nearest-neighbor algorithm that merged closely related sequences. CDR3 sequences were aligned to IMGT reference sequences to assign V, D and J gene segments. Each retained sequence needed at least a six-nucleotide match to both a V gene segment and a J gene segment. A rearrangement counted as productive if the CDR3 had no stop codons and remained in frame with V and J, and every other rearrangement counted as non-productive. Following IMGT convention, CDR3 was defined as the stretch from the second conserved V-encoded cysteine up to the conserved J-encoded phenylalanine. The earlier analysis of some 540 of the donors excluded any sequence lacking an unambiguous match to a single V gene segment. An earlier analysis of some 500 of the donors classified V segments as functional when productive rearrangements were above 56.7% and as segregating when the standard deviation between donors was above 5%. A statistical classification framework was built to diagnose cytomegalovirus status from the catalog of TCR beta chain sequences. In a later analysis, V and J genes were assigned by comparing TCR nucleotide sequences against IMGT/GENE-DB human TR gene sequences. A later analysis assigned CDR3 sequences and most-parsimonious VDJ recombination scenarios with the TCRdist pipeline. In a later analysis, each TCR beta chain was defined by its CDR3 amino acid sequence together with its V-gene family, and reads without a unique V-gene family were excluded. A later analysis removed 592 highly shared, low-generation-probability nucleotide sequences to deal with suspected cross-contamination and a sequencing artifact. A later analysis calculated a clonal expansion index for each public chain from normalized within-repertoire ranks of inferred template counts. In a later analysis, generation probabilities were computed with a VDJ recombination model fitted to out-of-frame rearrangements, and the resulting probabilities were checked against IGoR. In a later analysis, hypergeometric tests were used to score TCR-TCR, TCR-HLA and TCR-CMV co-occurrence, with a repertoire-size bias correction applied to TCR pairs. False discovery rates were estimated in a later analysis by permuting HLA or CMV assignments 20 times. A later analysis grouped co-occurring TCRs with DBSCAN, adding TCRdist sequence similarity when clustering within HLA-allele-positive subsets. Co-occurrence clustering excluded repertoires with fewer than 30,000 or more than 120,000 public chains, plus five with anomalous nucleotide sharing. TCRdb mirrors the immuneACCESS table, restricted to in-frame sequences. Some clones are absent from its copies; in checked studies, under half trace to an unresolved V gene, and the reason for the others is unknown. V and J calls and clone size are as listed in that table; D and trimming were resolved from the DNA. In all, the sample holds about 87,000 clones, and about four fifths of those were seen once. Jointly, the top ten make up 3.5% to 4% of the sample.

In total, roughly 670 healthy bone marrow donors made up the cohort. At the time of sampling, every cohort member was nominally healthy, though immune exposures that went unrecorded were likely present. The donor tested CMV seronegative and was one of the 352 seronegative cohort members. A peripheral blood sample was provided by each donor, and peripheral blood mononuclear cells were used for TCR beta sequencing. The Qiagen DNeasy Blood Extraction Kit was used to extract genomic DNA from the blood cell samples. What the work shows at the level of the full study, not this receptor alone: Only TCR beta chains were sequenced in this cohort, and the absence of alpha or paired-chain data limited detectable features. In an earlier analysis of 450 to 750 of the donors, most TCR beta V segments appeared in productive rearrangements about 87% or about 30% of the time, broadly matching IMGT annotations. Roughly 15 rarely observed V segments, including chromosome 9 orphons, were excluded from the earlier analysis of about 600 of the donors because counts were too low. According to a later analysis, TCR association rates differed among HLA loci, with DRB1 alleles showing the most associated TCRs and HLA-C alleles showing the fewest. For the cohort, immune exposure information was limited to CMV serostatus. The classifier was reported to diagnose cytomegalovirus status with high specificity and sensitivity in both the original cohort and the validation cohort. V-gene and J-gene trimming of TCR beta chains was associated with a missense DCLRE1C variant in a later genetic analysis, and the association was replicated in an independent cohort. The study gave a list of under 200 TCR beta chains associated with cytomegalovirus. According to a later analysis, most CMV-associated TCR beta chains appeared to be HLA-restricted, and the HLA associations seemed to be driven largely by CMV exposure. HLA typing was unavailable for some donors at each locus, so association tests used only the typed subset. Compared with equally common non-associated chains, HLA-associated TCR beta chains in a later analysis were more clonally expanded and had lower generation probabilities. A cluster of highly shared sequence variants was judged likely to be a technical artifact of the sequencing pipeline. According to a later genetic analysis, donors in an Asian-associated ancestry cluster had fewer N-insertions in productive TCRs than the approximately 630-donor mean. A few of the identified cytomegalovirus-associated TCR beta chains were confirmed in vitro to be specific for cytomegalovirus antigens. Correlated functional status among segregating V segments might be attributable to linkage disequilibrium, but an unknown experimental factor could not be ruled out. Sequencing depth was assumed to be roughly uniform across donors in the presence/absence analyses, though that assumption may not hold. The 87-base-pair reads could not distinguish some IMGT-functional V segments, including TRBV6-2 and TRBV6-3, so those segments were excluded. In a later analysis, more than 15,000 TCR beta sequences were associated with specific HLA alleles at a false discovery rate of 0.05. According to a later analysis, parvovirus B19, influenza, CMV and Epstein-Barr virus appeared linked to several top co-occurrence clusters. When HLA alleles, especially DR and DQ, strongly co-occurred, TCR associations were difficult to assign to individual alleles. The authors suggested that the approach could potentially be extended to other disease states and immunological phenotypes. A further reported finding was that TCR beta sequences accurately predicted the HLA-A and HLA-B alleles for most subjects in the first cohort. Most TCR sequences were observed very rarely across donors, whereas some public TCRs were present in many individuals.

The sequence came from a woman in her forties in good health and CMV-seronegative. Sample: PBMCs. The V and J genes are TRBV11-2 and TRBJ2-5, with 7 bases aligning to TRBD2. The nucleotide sequence is given as TGTGCCAGCAGCTTAGATGGGGGGAGGGGATACCAAGAGACCCAGTACTTC. This translates into CASSLDGGRGYQETQYF.